Listed below are T cell receptor beta chains from one sample, sequenced in a study of shared clonotypes between healthy human individuals. The protocol was immunoSEQ multiplex PCR, while the TCRdb copy is restricted to in-frame clones and leaves out a portion. This sample has 1.4 million to 1.5 million clones, with around 97% found just once. The source material was naive CD4+ T cells sorted from blood. All receptors derive from a man aged 25 to 40 in good health. Each CDR3 is given with its conserved first and last residue. A D gene is named only where the DNA matches it firmly. Clone size is shown for a subset of rows, as once, few, many or a class of expanded clone.

clone size	V gene	J gene	D gene	CDR3 DNA	CDR3 protein
-	TRBV20-1	TRBJ2-1	-	TGCAGTGCTAGAGACAATGAGCAGTTCTTC	CSARDNEQFF
few	TRBV30	TRBJ2-1	TRBD1	TGTGCCTGGACAGGGGGCTCCTACAATGAGCAGTTCTTC	CAWTGGSYNEQFF
-	TRBV30	TRBJ2-1	-	TGTGCCTGGAGTCCACTCTCTGCCGTGGAGCAGTTCTTC	CAWSPLSAVEQFF
-	TRBV19	TRBJ2-7	-	TGTGCCAGTAGTCGACACCAAGGGACTTCCTACGAGCAGTACTTC	CASSRHQGTSYEQYF
-	TRBV25-1	TRBJ2-7	-	TGTGCCAGCAGTGACGCGGGACTCTTCTACGAGCAGTACTTC	CASSDAGLFYEQYF
-	TRBV18	TRBJ1-3	-	TGTGCCAGCTCACCACGGGAGCCTCCTGGAAACACCATATATTTT	CASSPREPPGNTIYF
-	TRBV5-1	TRBJ2-2	TRBD2	TGCGCCAGCAGCTTCCCGGGACTAGCGCTAAACACCGGGGAGCTGTTTTTT	CASSFPGLALNTGELFF
once	TRBV29-1	TRBJ2-1	TRBD2	TGCAGCGTTATGAGCGGGAGTTCGGATGAGCAGTTCTTC	CSVMSGSSDEQFF
-	TRBV7-2	TRBJ2-5	TRBD2	TGTGCCAGCAGCTTGACCGGGACTAGCAGGTACCAAGAGACCCAGTACTTC	CASSLTGTSRYQETQYF
once	TRBV19	TRBJ2-7	-	TGTGCCAGTAGTGGGCAGTACTACGAGCAGTACTTC	CASSGQYYEQYF
-	TRBV5-5	TRBJ2-3	-	TGTGCCAGCAGCTTGGAAAGCGGAGATATCACAGATACGCAGTATTTT	CASSLESGDITDTQYF
-	TRBV13	TRBJ2-3	-	TGTGCCAGCGGACGTAAGATCACAGATACGCAGTATTTT	CASGRKITDTQYF
-	TRBV28	TRBJ2-5	TRBD2	TGTGCCAGCAGTCCGGATGAGAGCTTTGGTTCGAGCGGGAGAGAGACCCAGTACTTC	CASSPDESFGSSGRETQYF
-	TRBV2	TRBJ2-2	TRBD2	TGTGCCAGCAGTGGGTCACCTAGCGGGCGACGAACGAACACCGGGGAGCTGTTTTTT	CASSGSPSGRRTNTGELFF
-	TRBV5-1	TRBJ2-3	TRBD2	TGCGCCAGCAGCTCCGGCGGGAGTTGGGAAGATACGCAGTATTTT	CASSSGGSWEDTQYF
-	TRBV28	TRBJ2-7	-	TGTGCCAGCCTGACCGGAGGGGGTACTCTTTACGAGCAGTACTTC	CASLTGGGTLYEQYF
once	TRBV7-4	TRBJ1-2	-	TGTGCCAGCAGCCCCTCCGACGGGGGCGGCTATGGCTACACCTTC	CASSPSDGGGYGYTF
-	TRBV18	TRBJ2-3	TRBD2	TGTGCCAGCTCACCAAATCTTGGACTAGCGGGAGCCTCGGGAGGAGATACGCAGTATTTT	CASSPNLGLAGASGGDTQYF
-	TRBV14	TRBJ2-6	TRBD1	TGTGCCAGCAGCTCGACCGGACAGGGCCTCTCTGGGGCCAACGTCCTGACTTTC	CASSSTGQGLSGANVLTF
-	TRBV5-4	TRBJ2-3	TRBD2	TGTGCCAGCAGCTCACGCGGGCGGCGGGAGGTGAAGAGGGATACGCAGTATTTT	CASSSRGRREVKRDTQYF
-	TRBV6-5	TRBJ1-2	-	TGTGCCAGCAGTTACGACAGAACAGGCTATGGCTACACCTTC	CASSYDRTGYGYTF
-	TRBV27	TRBJ2-1	TRBD2	TGTGCCAGCCGCTTTAGCGGGAAGAACCACAATGAGCAGTTCTTC	CASRFSGKNHNEQFF
-	TRBV2	TRBJ1-5	-	TGTGCCAGCAGTCAAACAGGCAGCAATCAGCCCCAGCATTTT	CASSQTGSNQPQHF
-	TRBV28	TRBJ2-5	-	TGTGCCAGCCTTGACTCTAGCGAAGAGACCCAGTACTTC	CASLDSSEETQYF
-	TRBV7-3	TRBJ2-3	TRBD2	TGTGCCAGCAGCCCGTTCAAGGGACTAGCGGGAGGGCTTCGGACAGATACGCAGTATTTT	CASSPFKGLAGGLRTDTQYF
-	TRBV30	TRBJ1-3	-	TGTGCCTCCCAGATGGACGTCGGAAACACCATATATTTT	CASQMDVGNTIYF
once	TRBV7-2	TRBJ2-7	-	TGTGCCAGCAGCTTAGTTCTCTGGGGGAGTTCTGGGGAGCAGTACTTC	CASSLVLWGSSGEQYF
-	TRBV7-9	TRBJ2-1	TRBD2	TGTGCCAGCAGCCCGGGAATGAGGCGGGAGGGCTACAATGAGCAGTTCTTC	CASSPGMRREGYNEQFF
-	TRBV16	TRBJ2-2	-	TGTGCCAGCAGCCAATCTTCGGCAGGGGTTCGCACCGGGGAGCTGTTTTTT	CASSQSSAGVRTGELFF
-	TRBV7-2	TRBJ2-2	TRBD2	TGTGCCAGCAGCTGGACTAGCGGGAAGACCGGGGAGCTGTTTTTT	CASSWTSGKTGELFF
-	TRBV5-1	TRBJ2-7	TRBD1	TGCGCCAGCAGCTTGTCTCCAGGGGGCGACGAGCAGTACTTC	CASSLSPGGDEQYF
-	TRBV7-3	TRBJ2-1	TRBD1	TGTGCCAGCAGCCCAGGGACAGGGCAGTTCTTC	CASSPGTGQFF
-	TRBV7-9	TRBJ2-5	TRBD2	TGTGCCAGCAGCCCCCAAAGACTAGCGGGTCAAGAGACCCAGTACTTC	CASSPQRLAGQETQYF
-	TRBV20-1	TRBJ2-3	-	TGCAGTGCTCTAAATGCAGATACGCAGTATTTT	CSALNADTQYF
-	TRBV7-2	TRBJ1-2	-	TGTGCCAGCAGCCCGACGGACTATGGCTACACCTTC	CASSPTDYGYTF
-	TRBV7-9	TRBJ1-1	-	TGTGCCAGCAGCTTAGGTCTTTCAGGTCTCGGGGGAACTGAAGCTTTCTTT	CASSLGLSGLGGTEAFF
-	TRBV2	TRBJ2-5	-	TGTGCCAGCCACCCGGGGACGGAGACCCAGTACTTC	CASHPGTETQYF
once	TRBV19	TRBJ2-7	-	TGTGCCAGTAGTGGGGGAGCCTACGAGCAGTACTTC	CASSGGAYEQYF
-	TRBV7-3	TRBJ2-3	-	TGTGCCAGCAGCTCCCCCGGAGTCACAGATACGCAGTATTTT	CASSSPGVTDTQYF
-	TRBV15	TRBJ1-5	-	TGTGCCACCAGCAGAGATGCGGCAGGTAGTCAGCCCCAGCATTTT	CATSRDAAGSQPQHF
-	TRBV28	TRBJ2-7	-	TGTGCCAGCAGAAGCGGTGGGGGACCGCCGCACGAGCAGTACTTC	CASRSGGGPPHEQYF
once	TRBV28	TRBJ2-1	TRBD2	TGTGCCAGCAGTTCCCAGGGGGTCGGGACTAGCGCTCACAGCTCCTACAATGAGCAGTTCTTC	CASSSQGVGTSAHSSYNEQFF
once	TRBV9	TRBJ2-3	TRBD2	TGTGCCAGCAGCCCCCCGGGACTAGCGGGAGCAAGAGATACGCAGTATTTT	CASSPPGLAGARDTQYF
-	TRBV25-1	TRBJ2-7	-	TGTGCCAGCAGTGTGGCAGGGTACCGCTACGAGCAGTACTTC	CASSVAGYRYEQYF
-	TRBV5-1	TRBJ2-3	-	TGCGCCAGCAGCTGGACCTCAGCCACAGATACGCAGTATTTT	CASSWTSATDTQYF
-	TRBV19	TRBJ1-4	TRBD1	TGTGCCAGTAGTAAGGGAAAGGACAGGACCGCAACTAATGAAAAACTGTTTTTT	CASSKGKDRTATNEKLFF
-	TRBV29-1	TRBJ1-1	-	TGCAGCGTTGAGCGGGACAATTTCATGAACACTGAAGCTTTCTTT	CSVERDNFMNTEAFF
-	TRBV29-1	TRBJ1-1	-	TGCAGCGTTGGACGGAATGAAGCTTTCTTT	CSVGRNEAFF
-	TRBV5-5	TRBJ2-7	TRBD2	TGTGCCAGCAGCTTGAACCTAGCGGGACTCTCCTACGAGCAGTACTTC	CASSLNLAGLSYEQYF
-	TRBV18	TRBJ1-1	-	TGTGCCAGCTCACCATCACGGGCAGGGCGTACTGAAGCTTTCTTT	CASSPSRAGRTEAFF
-	TRBV30	TRBJ2-6	-	TGTGCCTGGAGGGGCGACTCTGGGGCCAACGTCCTGACTTTC	CAWRGDSGANVLTF
-	TRBV5-4	TRBJ2-2	-	TGTGCCAGCAGCTTGGCGGCGGGGAGGAACACCGGGGAGCTGTTTTTT	CASSLAAGRNTGELFF
-	TRBV23-1	TRBJ2-3	TRBD2	TGCGCCAGCAGTCACTTTAGGACTAGCCGACGCACAGATACGCAGTATTTT	CASSHFRTSRRTDTQYF
-	TRBV6-1	TRBJ1-1	-	TGTGCCAGCAGTGACCGATTGCAGGTCGCTGAAGCTTTCTTT	CASSDRLQVAEAFF